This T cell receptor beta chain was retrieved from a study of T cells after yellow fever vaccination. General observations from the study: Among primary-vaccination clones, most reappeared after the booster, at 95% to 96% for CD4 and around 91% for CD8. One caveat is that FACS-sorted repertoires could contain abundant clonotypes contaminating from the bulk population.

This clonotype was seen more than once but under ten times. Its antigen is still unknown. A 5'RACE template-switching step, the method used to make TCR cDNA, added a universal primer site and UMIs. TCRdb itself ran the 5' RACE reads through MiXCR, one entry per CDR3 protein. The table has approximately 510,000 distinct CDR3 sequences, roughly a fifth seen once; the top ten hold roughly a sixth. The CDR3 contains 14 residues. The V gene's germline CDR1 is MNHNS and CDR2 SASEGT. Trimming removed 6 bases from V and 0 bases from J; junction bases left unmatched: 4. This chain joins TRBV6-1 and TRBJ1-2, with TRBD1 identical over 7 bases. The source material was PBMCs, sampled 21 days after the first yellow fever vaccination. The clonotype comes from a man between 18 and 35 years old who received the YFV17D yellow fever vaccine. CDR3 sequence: CASRPDRANYGYTF. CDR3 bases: TGTGCCAGCAGGCCTGACAGGGCTAACTATGGCTACACCTTC.